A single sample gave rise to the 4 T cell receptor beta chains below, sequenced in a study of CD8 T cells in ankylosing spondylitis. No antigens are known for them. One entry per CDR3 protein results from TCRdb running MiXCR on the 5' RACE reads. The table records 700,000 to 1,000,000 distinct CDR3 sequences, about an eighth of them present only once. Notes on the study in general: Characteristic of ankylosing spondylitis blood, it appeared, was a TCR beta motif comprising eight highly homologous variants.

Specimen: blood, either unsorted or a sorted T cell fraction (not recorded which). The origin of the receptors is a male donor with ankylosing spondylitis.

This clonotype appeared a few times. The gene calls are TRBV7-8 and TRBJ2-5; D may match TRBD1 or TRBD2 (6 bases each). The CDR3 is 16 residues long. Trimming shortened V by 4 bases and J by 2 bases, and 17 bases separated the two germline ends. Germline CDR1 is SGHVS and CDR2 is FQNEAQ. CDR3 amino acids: CASSSIVGGSQETQYF. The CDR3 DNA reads TGTGCCAGCAGCTCCATCGTCGGGGGCTCGCAAGAGACCCAGTACTTC.

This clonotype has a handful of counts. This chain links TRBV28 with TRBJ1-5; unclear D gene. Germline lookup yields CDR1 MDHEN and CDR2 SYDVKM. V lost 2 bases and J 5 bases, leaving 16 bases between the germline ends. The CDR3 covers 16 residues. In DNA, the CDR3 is TGTGCCAGCAGTTTACGTAAAGCGGGTCGGGATCAGCCCCAGCATTTT. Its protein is CASSLRKAGRDQPQHF.

Here the CDR3 DNA reads TGCGCCAGCAGGCCCGGGGCGGCAAACACTGAAGCTTTCTTT. It translates to CASRPGAANTEAFF. V and J are TRBV5-1 and TRBJ1-1; TRBD1 might be the D (5 bases). CDR1 SGHRS and CDR2 YFSETQ come from the germline V gene. The CDR3 runs 14 residues. Trimming left V 5 bases short and J 2 bases short, with 13 bases between.

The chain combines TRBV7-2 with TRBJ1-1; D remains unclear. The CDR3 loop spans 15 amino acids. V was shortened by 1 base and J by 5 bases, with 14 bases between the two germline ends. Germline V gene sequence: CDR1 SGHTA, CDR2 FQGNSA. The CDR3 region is CASSLVGNAGTEAFF. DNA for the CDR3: TGTGCCAGCAGCTTAGTAGGGAATGCGGGTACTGAAGCTTTCTTT.